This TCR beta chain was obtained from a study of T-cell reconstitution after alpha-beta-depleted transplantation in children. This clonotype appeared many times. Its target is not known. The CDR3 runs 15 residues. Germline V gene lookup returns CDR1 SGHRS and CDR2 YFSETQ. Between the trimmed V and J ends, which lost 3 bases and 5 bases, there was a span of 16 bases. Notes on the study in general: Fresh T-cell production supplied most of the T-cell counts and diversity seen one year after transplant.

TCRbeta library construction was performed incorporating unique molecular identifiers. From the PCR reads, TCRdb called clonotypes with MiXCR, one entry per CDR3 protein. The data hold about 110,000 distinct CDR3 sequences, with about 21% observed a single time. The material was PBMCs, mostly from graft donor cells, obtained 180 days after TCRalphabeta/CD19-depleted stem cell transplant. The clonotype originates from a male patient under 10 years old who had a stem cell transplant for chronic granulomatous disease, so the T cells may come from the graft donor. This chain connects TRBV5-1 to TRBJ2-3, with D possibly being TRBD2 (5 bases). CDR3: CASSSDPAGLDTQYF. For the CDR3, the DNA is TGCGCCAGCAGCTCGGACCCGGCGGGTCTAGATACGCAGTATTTT.